A selection of T cell receptor beta chains follows, all from one sample in a study of blood T cell repertoires in COVID-19. Repertoires were generated with immunoSEQ multiplex PCR, while TCRdb's copy carries only in-frame clones and drops some. Of 110,000 or so clones detected, more than 60% appear once; the ten largest clones hold 5.5% to 7%. The sequencing sample was made of peripheral blood. The receptor set was obtained from a man aged 65 to 79 with acute or convalescent COVID-19. Each CDR3 is given with its conserved first and last residue. Each record gives: J gene, clone size, D gene, V gene, CDR3 protein, CDR3 DNA. D genes are given only for firm matches. Clone sizes are given selectively: once, few, many, or a class where the clone is expanded.

j_call: TRBJ1-4
clone_size: -
d_call: TRBD1
v_call: TRBV28
cdr3_aa: CASRDRAGEKLFF
cdr3_nt: TGTGCCAGCAGAGACAGGGCGGGTGAAAAACTGTTTTTT

j_call: TRBJ1-1
clone_size: -
d_call: -
v_call: TRBV30
cdr3_aa: CALTQQGTEAFF
cdr3_nt: TGTGCCTTGACTCAACAGGGAACTGAAGCTTTCTTT

j_call: TRBJ1-5
clone_size: -
d_call: -
v_call: TRBV21-1
cdr3_aa: CASSKDFSNQPQHF
cdr3_nt: TGTGCCAGCAGCAAAGACTTCAGCAATCAGCCCCAGCATTTT

j_call: TRBJ2-2
clone_size: once
d_call: -
v_call: TRBV7-2
cdr3_aa: CASSRIQGYTGELFF
cdr3_nt: TGTGCCAGCAGTAGGATACAGGGATACACCGGGGAGCTGTTTTTT

j_call: TRBJ2-7
clone_size: -
d_call: -
v_call: TRBV4-1
cdr3_aa: CASSQGGTAGPSSYEQYF
cdr3_nt: TGCGCCAGCAGCCAAGGTGGTACTGCGGGACCAAGCTCCTACGAGCAGTACTTC

j_call: TRBJ2-1
clone_size: -
d_call: -
v_call: TRBV9
cdr3_aa: CASSPGRGIIYNEQFF
cdr3_nt: TGTGCCAGCAGCCCAGGGAGGGGGATCATTTACAATGAGCAGTTCTTC

j_call: TRBJ2-3
clone_size: -
d_call: -
v_call: TRBV29-1
cdr3_aa: CSVEDGGQNTQYF
cdr3_nt: TGCAGCGTTGAGGACGGGGGGCAGAATACGCAGTATTTT

j_call: TRBJ2-3
clone_size: -
d_call: TRBD2
v_call: TRBV19
cdr3_aa: CASSIIVRLAVTDTQYF
cdr3_nt: TGTGCCAGTAGTATAATCGTTCGGCTAGCGGTGACAGATACGCAGTATTTT

j_call: TRBJ1-2
clone_size: -
d_call: TRBD1
v_call: TRBV5-1
cdr3_aa: CASSNTGEAYGYTF
cdr3_nt: TGCGCCAGCAGCAACACAGGGGAGGCCTATGGCTACACCTTC

j_call: TRBJ2-3
clone_size: -
d_call: -
v_call: TRBV4-2
cdr3_aa: CASSQVLSLTDTQYF
cdr3_nt: TGTGCCAGCAGCCAAGTACTCTCTCTTACAGATACGCAGTATTTT

j_call: TRBJ2-5
clone_size: -
d_call: TRBD2
v_call: TRBV27
cdr3_aa: CASSLGSGSETQYF
cdr3_nt: TGTGCCAGCAGTTTAGGTAGCGGGAGCGAGACCCAGTACTTC

j_call: TRBJ2-1
clone_size: -
d_call: TRBD1
v_call: TRBV24-1
cdr3_aa: CATQGAYYNEQFF
cdr3_nt: TGTGCCACCCAGGGGGCATACTACAATGAGCAGTTCTTC

j_call: TRBJ2-7
clone_size: -
d_call: -
v_call: TRBV10-3
cdr3_aa: CAISGTEASYEQYF
cdr3_nt: TGTGCCATCAGTGGGACAGAAGCTTCCTACGAGCAGTACTTC

j_call: TRBJ2-2
clone_size: -
d_call: TRBD2
v_call: TRBV11-2
cdr3_aa: CASSRLAGGYYTGELFF
cdr3_nt: TGTGCCAGCAGCCGACTAGCGGGAGGTTACTACACCGGGGAGCTGTTTTTT

j_call: TRBJ1-2
clone_size: -
d_call: -
v_call: TRBV4-2
cdr3_aa: CASSQDRGGGSGYGYTF
cdr3_nt: TGTGCCAGCAGCCAAGATCGGGGCGGCGGGAGTGGCTATGGCTACACCTTC

j_call: TRBJ2-3
clone_size: -
d_call: TRBD2
v_call: TRBV9
cdr3_aa: CASSVGTSGIIDTQYF
cdr3_nt: TGTGCCAGCAGCGTAGGCACTAGCGGGATAATTGATACGCAGTATTTT

j_call: TRBJ2-1
clone_size: -
d_call: -
v_call: TRBV30
cdr3_aa: CAWSGAEGYYNEQFF
cdr3_nt: TGTGCCTGGAGTGGGGCTGAGGGATACTACAATGAGCAGTTCTTC

j_call: TRBJ1-1
clone_size: -
d_call: TRBD1
v_call: TRBV7-8
cdr3_aa: CASSRATGGATEAFF
cdr3_nt: TGTGCCAGCAGCAGAGCGACAGGGGGCGCGACTGAAGCTTTCTTT

j_call: TRBJ2-3
clone_size: -
d_call: TRBD2
v_call: TRBV7-3
cdr3_aa: CASSLERDFDTQYF
cdr3_nt: TGTGCCAGCAGCTTAGAGCGGGACTTCGATACGCAGTATTTT

j_call: TRBJ1-2
clone_size: few
d_call: TRBD1
v_call: TRBV2
cdr3_aa: CASSEAASGQGDYGYTF
cdr3_nt: TGTGCCAGCAGTGAAGCGGCCTCGGGACAGGGAGACTATGGCTACACCTTC

j_call: TRBJ2-1
clone_size: -
d_call: -
v_call: TRBV5-5
cdr3_aa: CASRTGYYSSYNEQFF
cdr3_nt: TGTGCCAGCAGAACAGGTTACTATAGCTCCTACAATGAGCAGTTCTTC

j_call: TRBJ2-1
clone_size: -
d_call: -
v_call: TRBV28
cdr3_aa: CASSPPGGTYNEQFF
cdr3_nt: TGTGCCAGCAGTCCCCCCGGCGGTACCTACAATGAGCAGTTCTTC

j_call: TRBJ1-5
clone_size: few
d_call: -
v_call: TRBV10-3
cdr3_aa: CAISESLRINQPQHF
cdr3_nt: TGTGCCATCAGTGAGTCGCTCAGGATAAATCAGCCCCAGCATTTT

j_call: TRBJ2-7
clone_size: once
d_call: -
v_call: TRBV3-1/TRBV3-2
cdr3_aa: CASSMAGGLGYEQYF
cdr3_nt: TGTGCCAGCAGTATGGCCGGGGGGCTCGGTTACGAGCAGTACTTC

j_call: TRBJ2-7
clone_size: few
d_call: -
v_call: TRBV7-9
cdr3_aa: CASSFLDSGQYF
cdr3_nt: TGTGCCAGCAGCTTTTTGGACAGCGGGCAGTACTTC

j_call: TRBJ2-3
clone_size: -
d_call: TRBD1
v_call: TRBV29-1
cdr3_aa: CSVEQDRGGTDTQYF
cdr3_nt: TGCAGCGTTGAACAGGACAGGGGTGGCACAGATACGCAGTATTTT

j_call: TRBJ1-6
clone_size: -
d_call: -
v_call: TRBV11-2
cdr3_aa: CASSLARVPNSPLHF
cdr3_nt: TGTGCCAGCAGCTTAGCCAGGGTCCCAAATTCACCCCTCCACTTT

j_call: TRBJ2-3
clone_size: -
d_call: TRBD1
v_call: TRBV6-4
cdr3_aa: CASSVNRGSTDTQYF
cdr3_nt: TGTGCCAGCAGTGTCAACAGGGGGTCCACAGATACGCAGTATTTT

j_call: TRBJ1-3
clone_size: -
d_call: -
v_call: TRBV27
cdr3_aa: CASSLGGPGNTIYF
cdr3_nt: TGTGCCAGCAGCCTGGGGGGTCCTGGAAACACCATATATTTT

j_call: TRBJ2-2
clone_size: -
d_call: -
v_call: TRBV7-3
cdr3_aa: CASSPTGAGELFF
cdr3_nt: TGTGCCAGCAGCCCTACGGGAGCCGGGGAGCTGTTTTTT

j_call: TRBJ2-1
clone_size: once
d_call: -
v_call: TRBV4-1
cdr3_aa: CAGKGDGDEQFF
cdr3_nt: TGCGCCGGAAAGGGGGATGGCGATGAGCAGTTCTTC

j_call: TRBJ2-2
clone_size: few
d_call: -
v_call: TRBV3-1/TRBV3-2
cdr3_aa: CASSPSSGPTGELFF
cdr3_nt: TGTGCCAGCAGCCCATCCAGTGGGCCCACCGGGGAGCTGTTTTTT

j_call: TRBJ2-5
clone_size: -
d_call: -
v_call: TRBV7-2
cdr3_aa: CASSLFRDREETQYF
cdr3_nt: TGTGCCAGCAGCTTATTTCGGGATAGGGAAGAGACCCAGTACTTC

j_call: TRBJ2-7
clone_size: once
d_call: TRBD2
v_call: TRBV5-4
cdr3_aa: CASSPPAGGQEQYF
cdr3_nt: TGTGCCAGCAGCCCTCCGGCGGGGGGGCAAGAGCAGTACTTC

j_call: TRBJ2-1
clone_size: -
d_call: TRBD1
v_call: TRBV11-2
cdr3_aa: CASSPAQTGGSNEQFF
cdr3_nt: TGTGCCAGCAGCCCCGCCCAGACAGGGGGTTCTAATGAGCAGTTCTTC

j_call: TRBJ1-6
clone_size: -
d_call: -
v_call: TRBV2
cdr3_aa: CASSLGGSYNSPLHF
cdr3_nt: TGTGCCAGCAGTTTGGGGGGCTCCTATAATTCACCCCTCCACTTT

j_call: TRBJ1-5
clone_size: -
d_call: -
v_call: TRBV10-2
cdr3_aa: CASSEPGRSNQPQHF
cdr3_nt: TGCGCCAGCAGTGAACCAGGGAGGAGCAATCAGCCCCAGCATTTT

j_call: TRBJ1-1
clone_size: -
d_call: -
v_call: TRBV5-1
cdr3_aa: CASSLSGGGFAEAFF
cdr3_nt: TGCGCCAGCAGCTTGAGCGGGGGCGGGTTCGCTGAAGCTTTCTTT

j_call: TRBJ1-1
clone_size: -
d_call: -
v_call: TRBV29-1
cdr3_aa: CSVDQGLGTEAFF
cdr3_nt: TGCAGCGTTGACCAGGGTTTGGGCACTGAAGCTTTCTTT

j_call: TRBJ1-3
clone_size: -
d_call: -
v_call: TRBV7-2
cdr3_aa: CASSSRPEGTIYF
cdr3_nt: TGTGCCAGCAGCTCGCGGCCGGAGGGCACCATATATTTT

j_call: TRBJ2-2
clone_size: -
d_call: -
v_call: TRBV7-2
cdr3_aa: CASSAYTGELFF
cdr3_nt: TGTGCCAGCAGCGCCTATACCGGGGAGCTGTTTTTT

j_call: TRBJ2-7
clone_size: -
d_call: -
v_call: TRBV6-5
cdr3_aa: CASSYPTGSYYEQYF
cdr3_nt: TGTGCCAGCAGTTACCCGACGGGGTCATACTACGAGCAGTACTTC

j_call: TRBJ2-2
clone_size: once
d_call: -
v_call: TRBV19
cdr3_aa: CASSIDRHTGELFF
cdr3_nt: TGTGCCAGTAGTATTGACAGGCACACCGGGGAGCTGTTTTTT

j_call: TRBJ2-7
clone_size: -
d_call: -
v_call: TRBV15
cdr3_aa: CATSRESGLSYEQYF
cdr3_nt: TGTGCCACCAGCAGAGAATCAGGGCTCTCCTACGAGCAGTACTTC

j_call: TRBJ1-4
clone_size: once
d_call: TRBD1
v_call: TRBV19
cdr3_aa: CASSTTGANEKLFF
cdr3_nt: TGTGCCAGTAGTACGACAGGGGCTAATGAAAAACTGTTTTTT